The entry below gives a single T cell receptor (beta chain) sequence along with its context. What it recognizes is unknown. This sample is part of a study of immune evolution from preneoplasia to lung adenocarcinoma. The wider study: HLA loss of heterozygosity: less than 9% AIS, about 15% MIA, approximately 31% ADC, none AAH. Study-level points and caveats: T cell clonality was higher in KRAS-mutant than EGFR-mutant or wild-type nodules.

TCRdb's table, derived via immunoSEQ multiplex PCR, lists solely in-frame clones and lacks some. The sample records about 26,000 clones, about 74% being singletons. This receptor was taken from a person in their sixties or seventies with invasive lung adenocarcinoma. Some clones in this sample may be carry-over from other donors' samples. The specimen was FFPE invasive lung adenocarcinoma tissue.

The CDR3 spells CASSIAGKAAGYTF. The CDR3 bases are TGTGCCAGTAGTATAGCGGGAAAGGCGGCTGGCTACACCTTC. The chain employs TRBV19 and TRBJ1-2; D is unclear. Between the trimmed V and J ends, which lost 1 base and 7 bases, there was a span of 13 bases. Germline loops: CDR1 LNHDA, CDR2 SQIVND (reference sequence). This CDR3 has 14 amino acids.